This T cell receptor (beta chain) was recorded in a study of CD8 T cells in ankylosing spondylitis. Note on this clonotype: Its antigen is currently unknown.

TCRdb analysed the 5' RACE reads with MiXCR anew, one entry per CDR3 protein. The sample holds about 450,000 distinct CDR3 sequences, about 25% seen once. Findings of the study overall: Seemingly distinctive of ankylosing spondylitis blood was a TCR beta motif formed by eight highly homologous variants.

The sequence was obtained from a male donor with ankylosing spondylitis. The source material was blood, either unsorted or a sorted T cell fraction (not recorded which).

The DNA for the CDR3 is TGCGCCAGCAGCCAAGCTTCCGGGACAACACGGTTAGACAAGAACACTGAAGCTTTCTTT. Translation: CASSQASGTTRLDKNTEAFF. The chain carries TRBV4-1 and TRBJ1-1; D possibly corresponds to TRBD1 (6 bases). CDR3 length: 20 amino acids. Trimming took off 1 base at V and 1 base at J, with 25 bases between the two ends. CDR1 MGHRA and CDR2 YSYEKL come from the germline V gene.